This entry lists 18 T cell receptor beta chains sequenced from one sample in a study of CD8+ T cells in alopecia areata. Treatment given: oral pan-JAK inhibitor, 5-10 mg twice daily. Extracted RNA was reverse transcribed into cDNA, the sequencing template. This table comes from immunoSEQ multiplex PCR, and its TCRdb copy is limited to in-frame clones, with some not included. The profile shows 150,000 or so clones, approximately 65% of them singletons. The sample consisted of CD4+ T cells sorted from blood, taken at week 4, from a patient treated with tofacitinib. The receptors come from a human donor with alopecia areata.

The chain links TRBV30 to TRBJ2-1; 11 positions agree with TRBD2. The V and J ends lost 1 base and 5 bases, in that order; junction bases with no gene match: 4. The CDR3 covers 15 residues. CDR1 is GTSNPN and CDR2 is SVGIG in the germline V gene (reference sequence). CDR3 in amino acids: CAWSELAGEHNEQFF. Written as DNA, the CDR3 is TGTGCCTGGAGTGAACTAGCGGGGGAACACAATGAGCAGTTCTTC.

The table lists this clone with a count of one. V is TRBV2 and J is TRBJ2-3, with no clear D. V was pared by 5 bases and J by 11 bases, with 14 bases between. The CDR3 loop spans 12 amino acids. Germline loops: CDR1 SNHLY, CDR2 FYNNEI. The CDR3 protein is CASSPPRTRQYF. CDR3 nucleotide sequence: TGTGCCAGCAGTCCGCCTCGGACCCGGCAGTATTTT.

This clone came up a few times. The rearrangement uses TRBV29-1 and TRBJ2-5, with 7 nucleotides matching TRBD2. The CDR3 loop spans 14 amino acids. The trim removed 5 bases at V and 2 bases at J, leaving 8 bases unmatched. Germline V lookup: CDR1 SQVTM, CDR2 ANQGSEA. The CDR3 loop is CSVYRGVQQETQYF. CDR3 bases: TGCAGCGTTTATCGGGGGGTACAGCAAGAGACCCAGTACTTC.

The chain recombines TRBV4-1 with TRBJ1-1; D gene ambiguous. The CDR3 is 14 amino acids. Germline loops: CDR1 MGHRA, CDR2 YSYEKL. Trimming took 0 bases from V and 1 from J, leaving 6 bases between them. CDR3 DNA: TGCGCCAGCAGCCAAGAACGGTGGAACACTGAAGCTTTCTTT. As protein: CASSQERWNTEAFF.

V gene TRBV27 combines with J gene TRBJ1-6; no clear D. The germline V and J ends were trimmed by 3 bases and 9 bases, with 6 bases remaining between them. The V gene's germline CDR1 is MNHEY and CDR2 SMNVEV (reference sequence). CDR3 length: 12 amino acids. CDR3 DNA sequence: TGTGCCAGCAGTTTCAGACGTTCACCCCTCCACTTT. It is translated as CASSFRRSPLHF.

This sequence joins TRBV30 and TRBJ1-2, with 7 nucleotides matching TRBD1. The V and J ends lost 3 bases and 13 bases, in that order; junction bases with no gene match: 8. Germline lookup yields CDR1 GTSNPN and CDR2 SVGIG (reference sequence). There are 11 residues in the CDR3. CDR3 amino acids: CAWSDRTGPTF. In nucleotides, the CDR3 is TGTGCCTGGAGCGATCGGACAGGACCCACCTTC.

CDR3 nucleotides: TGCGCCAGCAGTACAGGGGGCGAGAATGAGCAGTTCTTC. Amino acid sequence: CASSTGGENEQFF. V usage is TRBV5-1 and J usage is TRBJ2-1; 9 bases are shared with TRBD1. This CDR3 has 13 residues. V lost 5 bases and J lost 7; bases outside the gene matches: 4. CDR1 and CDR2 (germline): SGHRS, YFSETQ.

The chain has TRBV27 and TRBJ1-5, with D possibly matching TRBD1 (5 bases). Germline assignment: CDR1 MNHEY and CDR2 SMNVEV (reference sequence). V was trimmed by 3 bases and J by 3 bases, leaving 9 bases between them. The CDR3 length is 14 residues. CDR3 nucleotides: TGTGCCAGCAGTTTGCGAGGGACCAATCAGCCCCAGCATTTT. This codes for CASSLRGTNQPQHF.

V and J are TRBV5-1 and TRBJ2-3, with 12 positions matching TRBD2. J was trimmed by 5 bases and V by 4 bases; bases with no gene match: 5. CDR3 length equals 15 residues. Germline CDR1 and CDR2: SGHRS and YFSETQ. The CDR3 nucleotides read TGCGCCAGCAGCCGACTAGCGGGGGATGAAGATACGCAGTATTTT. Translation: CASSRLAGDEDTQYF.

The CDR3 here is CAWSITDTQYF. DNA for the CDR3: TGTGCCTGGAGTATAACAGATACGCAGTATTTT. V usage is TRBV30 and J usage is TRBJ2-3; D is undetermined. Germline assignment: CDR1 GTSNPN and CDR2 SVGIG (reference sequence). V lost 2 bases and J lost 3, with 3 bases in between. This CDR3 contains 11 residues.

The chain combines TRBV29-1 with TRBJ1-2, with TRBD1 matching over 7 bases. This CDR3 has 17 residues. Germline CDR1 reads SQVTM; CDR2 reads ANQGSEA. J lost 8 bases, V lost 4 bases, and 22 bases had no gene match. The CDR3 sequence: CSVATLEGAHYYYGYTF. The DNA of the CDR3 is TGCAGCGTTGCAACTTTAGAGGGGGCGCATTACTATTACGGCTACACCTTC.

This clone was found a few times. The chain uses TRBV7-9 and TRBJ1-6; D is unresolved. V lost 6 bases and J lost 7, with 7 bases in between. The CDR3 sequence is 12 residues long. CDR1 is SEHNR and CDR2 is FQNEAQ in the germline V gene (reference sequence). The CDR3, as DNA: TGTGCCAGCAGGGAAGGGAATTCACCCCTCCACTTT. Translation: CASREGNSPLHF.

The CDR3 loop reads CASSPRGADGYTF. CDR3 DNA sequence: TGTGCCAGCAGCCCCAGGGGGGCGGATGGCTACACCTTC. The chain couples TRBV6-5 to TRBJ1-2, with TRBD1 identical over 7 bases. Germline CDR1 MNHEY, CDR2 SVGAGI. The length of the CDR3 is 13 residues. V was clipped by 6 bases and J by 6 bases; unmatched bases: 7.

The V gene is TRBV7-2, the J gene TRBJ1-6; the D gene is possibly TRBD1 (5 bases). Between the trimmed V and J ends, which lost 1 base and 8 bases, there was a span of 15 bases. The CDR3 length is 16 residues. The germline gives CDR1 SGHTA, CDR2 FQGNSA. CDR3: CASSLGLIAGHSPLHF. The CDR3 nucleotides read TGTGCCAGCAGCTTAGGACTTATCGCGGGGCATTCACCCCTCCACTTT.

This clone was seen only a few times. In DNA, the CDR3 is TGTGCCAGCAGTTTAACCGTCCGAGGGACCCAGTACTTC. Protein: CASSLTVRGTQYF. The chain carries TRBV27 and TRBJ2-5, with D unclear. V shed 2 bases and J shed 7 bases, with 11 bases lying between them. The CDR3 is 13 amino acids. CDR1 and CDR2 from the germline V gene are MNHEY and SMNVEV (reference sequence).

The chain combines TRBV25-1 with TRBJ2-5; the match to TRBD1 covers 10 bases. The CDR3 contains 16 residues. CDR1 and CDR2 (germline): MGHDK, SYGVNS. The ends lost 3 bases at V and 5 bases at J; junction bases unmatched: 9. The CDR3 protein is CASSEGTGEVSETQYF. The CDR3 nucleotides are TGTGCCAGCAGTGAGGGGACAGGGGAGGTTTCGGAGACCCAGTACTTC.

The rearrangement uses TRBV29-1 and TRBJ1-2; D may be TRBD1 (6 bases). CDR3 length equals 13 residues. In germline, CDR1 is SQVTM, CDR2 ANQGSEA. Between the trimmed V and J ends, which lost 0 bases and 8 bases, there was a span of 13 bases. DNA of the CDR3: TGCAGCGTTGAAGATAGTCAGGGGAGCGGCTACACCTTC. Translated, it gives CSVEDSQGSGYTF.

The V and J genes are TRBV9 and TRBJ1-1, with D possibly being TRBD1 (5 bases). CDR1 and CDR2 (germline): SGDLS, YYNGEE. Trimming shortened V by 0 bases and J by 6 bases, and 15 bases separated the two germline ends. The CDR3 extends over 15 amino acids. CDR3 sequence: CASSVVEGPDAEAFF. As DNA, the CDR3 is TGTGCCAGCAGCGTAGTCGAGGGGCCAGATGCTGAAGCTTTCTTT. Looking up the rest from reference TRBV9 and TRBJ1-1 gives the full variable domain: DSGVTQTPKHLITATGQRVTLRCSPRSGDLSVYWYQQSLDQGLQFLIQYYNGEERAKGNILERFSAQQFPDLHSELNLSSLELGDSALYFCASSVVEGPDAEAFFGQGTRLTVV.